The 6 T cell receptor beta chains below all came from one sample that was sequenced in a study of T-cell reconstitution after alpha-beta-depleted transplantation in children. Unique molecular identifiers featured in how the TCRbeta library was prepared. TCRdb itself ran the PCR reads through MiXCR, one entry per CDR3 protein. The table has about 540,000 distinct CDR3 sequences, 27% seen once. Sequenced here: PBMCs, sampled before TCRalphabeta/CD19-depleted stem cell transplant. All receptors come from a boy under two years old with Wiskott-Aldrich syndrome, due to receive a stem cell transplant.

This clonotype was found a few times. The chain joins TRBV5-6 to TRBJ2-7, with 8 bases matching TRBD1. With V trimmed by 0 bases and J by 3 bases, 5 bases remained unmatched. This CDR3 is 15 amino acids long. The germline V gene has CDR1 SGHDT and CDR2 YYEEEE. DNA for the CDR3: TGTGCCAGCAGCTTGGCGGCAGGGGGCGGCTACGAGCAGTACTTC. Residues: CASSLAAGGGYEQYF.

J is TRBJ1-1 and V is TRBV29-1; no clear D gene. This CDR3 spans 15 amino acids. With 6 bases removed from V and 0 bases from J, the gap between germline ends came to 17 bases. Germline CDR1 reads SQVTM; CDR2 reads ANQGSEA. CDR3 in amino acids: CSVVPLARVNTEAFF. In DNA, the CDR3 is TGCAGCGTCGTCCCCCTAGCGAGAGTGAACACTGAAGCTTTCTTT.

The chain carries TRBV7-9 and TRBJ1-2, with D possibly matching TRBD1 (5 bases). From germline, CDR1 is SEHNR and CDR2 FQNEAQ (reference sequence). This CDR3 comprises 15 residues. V was pared by 5 bases and J by 4 bases, with 17 bases between. The CDR3 sequence is CASSTGTVGFYGYTF. The CDR3, as DNA: TGTGCCAGCAGCACCGGGACGGTTGGATTCTATGGCTACACCTTC. The full variable domain, completed using reference TRBV7-9 and TRBJ1-2, is DTGVSQNPRHKITKRGQNVTFRCDPISEHNRLYWYRQTLGQGPEFLTYFQNEAQLEKSRLLSDRFSAERPKGSFSTLEIQRTEQGDSAMYLCASSTGTVGFYGYTFGSGTRLTVV.

The sample holds a few counts of this clonotype. V gene TRBV5-1 combines with J gene TRBJ2-6, with unresolved D. V was pared by 0 bases and J by 1 base, with 5 bases between. This CDR3 is built from 15 residues. Germline lookup yields CDR1 SGHRS and CDR2 YFSETQ. Here the CDR3 reads CASSLDVSGANVLTF. The DNA for the CDR3 is TGCGCCAGCAGCTTGGATGTTTCTGGGGCCAACGTCCTGACTTTC.

V usage is TRBV7-9 and J usage is TRBJ2-1; D may be TRBD2 (5 bases). This CDR3 is 15 amino acids long. Between the trimmed V and J ends, which lost 5 bases and 9 bases, there was a span of 20 bases. Germline CDR1 SEHNR, CDR2 FQNEAQ (reference sequence). DNA for the CDR3: TGTGCCAGCAGCCCCGGACTGGCAGCGTGGGGTGAGCAGTTCTTC. Translated: CASSPGLAAWGEQFF.

This chain joins TRBV18 and TRBJ2-1; D might be TRBD2 (5 bases). Germline assignment: CDR1 KGHSH and CDR2 LQKENI. Trimming left V 2 bases short and J 0 bases short, with 8 bases between. This CDR3 spans 15 amino acids. The CDR3 here is CASSPIAFSYNEQFF. The DNA for the CDR3 is TGTGCCAGCTCACCAATAGCGTTCTCCTACAATGAGCAGTTCTTC.